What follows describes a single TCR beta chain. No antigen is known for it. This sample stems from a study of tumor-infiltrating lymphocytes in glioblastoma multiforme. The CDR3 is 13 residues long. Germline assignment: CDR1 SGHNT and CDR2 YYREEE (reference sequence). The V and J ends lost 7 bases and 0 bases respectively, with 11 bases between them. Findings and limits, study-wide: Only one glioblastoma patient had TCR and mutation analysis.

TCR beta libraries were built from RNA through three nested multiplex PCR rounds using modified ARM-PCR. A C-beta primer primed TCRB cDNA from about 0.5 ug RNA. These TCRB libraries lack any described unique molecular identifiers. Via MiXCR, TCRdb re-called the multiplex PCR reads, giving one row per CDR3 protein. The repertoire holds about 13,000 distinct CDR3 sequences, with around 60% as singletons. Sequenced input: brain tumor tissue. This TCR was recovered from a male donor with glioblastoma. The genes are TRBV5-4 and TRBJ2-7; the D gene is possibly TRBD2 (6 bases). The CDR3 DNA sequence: TGTGCCAGCTCCTCGCGGGGCTCCTACGAGCAGTACTTC. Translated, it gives CASSSRGSYEQYF.